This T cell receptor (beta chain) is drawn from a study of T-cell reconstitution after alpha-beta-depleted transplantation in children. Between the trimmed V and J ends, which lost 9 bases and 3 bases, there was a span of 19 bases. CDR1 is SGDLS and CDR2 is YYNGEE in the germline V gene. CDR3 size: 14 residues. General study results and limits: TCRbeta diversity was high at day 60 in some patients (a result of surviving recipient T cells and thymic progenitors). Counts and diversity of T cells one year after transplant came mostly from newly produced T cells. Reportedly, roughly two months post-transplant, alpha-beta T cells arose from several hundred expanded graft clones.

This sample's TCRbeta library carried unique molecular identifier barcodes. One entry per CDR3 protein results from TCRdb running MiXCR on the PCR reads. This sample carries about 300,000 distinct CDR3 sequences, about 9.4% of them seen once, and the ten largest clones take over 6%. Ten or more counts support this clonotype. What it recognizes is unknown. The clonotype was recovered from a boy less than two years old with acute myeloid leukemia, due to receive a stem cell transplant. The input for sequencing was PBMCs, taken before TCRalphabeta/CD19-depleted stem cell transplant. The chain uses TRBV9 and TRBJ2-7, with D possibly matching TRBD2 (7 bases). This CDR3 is CAKGGQLRFYEQYF. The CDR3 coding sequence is TGTGCCAAGGGGGGGCAGCTTAGATTCTACGAGCAGTACTTC.